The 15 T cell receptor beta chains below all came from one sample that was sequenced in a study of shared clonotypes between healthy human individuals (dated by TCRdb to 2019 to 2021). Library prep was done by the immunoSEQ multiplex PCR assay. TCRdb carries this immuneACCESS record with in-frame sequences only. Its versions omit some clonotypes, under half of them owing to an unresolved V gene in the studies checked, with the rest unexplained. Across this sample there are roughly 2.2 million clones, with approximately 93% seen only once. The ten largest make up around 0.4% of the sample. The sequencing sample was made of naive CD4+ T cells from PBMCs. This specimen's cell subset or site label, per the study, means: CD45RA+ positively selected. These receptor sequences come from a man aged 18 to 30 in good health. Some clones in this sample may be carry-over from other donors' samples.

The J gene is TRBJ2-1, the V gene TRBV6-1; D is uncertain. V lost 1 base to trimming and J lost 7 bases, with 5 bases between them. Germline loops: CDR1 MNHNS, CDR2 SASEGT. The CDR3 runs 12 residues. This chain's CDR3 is CASSEVDNEQFF. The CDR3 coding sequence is TGTGCCAGCAGTGAAGTTGATAATGAGCAGTTCTTC.

CDR3 DNA sequence: TGTGCCAGCAGCTTATCCTGGGAGCAGTACTTC. As protein: CASSLSWEQYF. The V gene is TRBV7-9, the J gene TRBJ2-7; unclear D gene. Trimming took off 2 bases at V and 7 bases at J, with 6 bases between the two ends. Germline lookup yields CDR1 SEHNR and CDR2 FQNEAQ (reference sequence). The CDR3 consists of 11 residues.

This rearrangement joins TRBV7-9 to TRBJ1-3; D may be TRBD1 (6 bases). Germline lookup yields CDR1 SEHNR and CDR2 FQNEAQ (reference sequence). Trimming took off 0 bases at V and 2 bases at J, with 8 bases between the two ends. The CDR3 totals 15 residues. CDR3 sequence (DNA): TGTGCCAGCAGCTTAGCTCAGGGGACTGGAAACACCATATATTTT. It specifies CASSLAQGTGNTIYF.

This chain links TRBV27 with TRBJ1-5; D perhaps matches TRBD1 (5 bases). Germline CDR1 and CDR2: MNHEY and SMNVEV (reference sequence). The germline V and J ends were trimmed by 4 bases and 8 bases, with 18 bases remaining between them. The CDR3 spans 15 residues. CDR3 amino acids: CASSSEGAAWEPQHF. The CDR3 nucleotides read TGTGCCAGCAGTTCTGAAGGGGCGGCGTGGGAGCCCCAGCATTTT.

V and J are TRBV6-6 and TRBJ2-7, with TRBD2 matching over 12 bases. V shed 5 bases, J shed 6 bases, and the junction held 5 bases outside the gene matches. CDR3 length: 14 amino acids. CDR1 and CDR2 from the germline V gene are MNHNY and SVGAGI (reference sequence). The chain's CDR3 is CASSQLAGGPEQYF. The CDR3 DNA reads TGTGCCAGCAGTCAGCTAGCGGGAGGGCCCGAGCAGTACTTC.

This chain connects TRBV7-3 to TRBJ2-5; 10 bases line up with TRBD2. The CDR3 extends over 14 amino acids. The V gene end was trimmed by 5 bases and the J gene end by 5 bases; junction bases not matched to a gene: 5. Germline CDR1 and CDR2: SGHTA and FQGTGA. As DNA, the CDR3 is TGTGCCAGCAGCAACCTAGCGGGAGATGAGACCCAGTACTTC. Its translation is CASSNLAGDETQYF.

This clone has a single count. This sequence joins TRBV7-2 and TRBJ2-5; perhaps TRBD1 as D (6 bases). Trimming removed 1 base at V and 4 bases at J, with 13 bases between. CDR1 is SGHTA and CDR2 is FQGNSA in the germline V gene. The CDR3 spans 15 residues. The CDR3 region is CASSLVGSRGETQYF. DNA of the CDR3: TGTGCCAGCAGCTTAGTCGGTAGCAGGGGAGAGACCCAGTACTTC.

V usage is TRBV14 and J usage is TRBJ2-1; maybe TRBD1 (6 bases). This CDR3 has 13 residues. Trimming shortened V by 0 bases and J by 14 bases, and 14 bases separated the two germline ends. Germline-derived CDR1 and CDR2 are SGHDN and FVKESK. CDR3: CASSQELATGKFF. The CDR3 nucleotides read TGTGCCAGCAGCCAAGAATTGGCAACAGGGAAGTTCTTC.

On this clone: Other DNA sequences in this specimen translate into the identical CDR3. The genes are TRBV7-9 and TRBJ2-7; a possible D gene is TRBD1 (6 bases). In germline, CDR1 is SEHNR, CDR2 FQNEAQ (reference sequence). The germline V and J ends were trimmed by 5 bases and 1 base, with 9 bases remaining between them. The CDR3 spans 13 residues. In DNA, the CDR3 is TGTGCCAGCAGCCCGGGGACATCCTACGAGCAGTACTTC. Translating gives CASSPGTSYEQYF. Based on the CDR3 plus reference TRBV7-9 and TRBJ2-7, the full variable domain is DTGVSQNPRHKITKRGQNVTFRCDPISEHNRLYWYRQTLGQGPEFLTYFQNEAQLEKSRLLSDRFSAERPKGSFSTLEIQRTEQGDSAMYLCASSPGTSYEQYFGPGTRLTVT.

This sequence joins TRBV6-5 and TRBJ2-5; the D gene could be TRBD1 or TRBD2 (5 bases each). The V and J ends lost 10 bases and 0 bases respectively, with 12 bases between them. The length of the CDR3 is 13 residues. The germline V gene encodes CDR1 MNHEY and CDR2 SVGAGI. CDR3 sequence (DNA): TGTGCCACCCGGGGCGAGTACCAAGAGACCCAGTACTTC. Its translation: CATRGEYQETQYF.

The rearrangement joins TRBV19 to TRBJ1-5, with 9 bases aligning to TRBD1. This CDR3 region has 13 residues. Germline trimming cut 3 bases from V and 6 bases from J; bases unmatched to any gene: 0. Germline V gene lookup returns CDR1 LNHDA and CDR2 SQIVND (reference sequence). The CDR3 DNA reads TGTGCCAGTAGTATGACAGGGGGTCAGCCCCAGCATTTT. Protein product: CASSMTGGQPQHF.

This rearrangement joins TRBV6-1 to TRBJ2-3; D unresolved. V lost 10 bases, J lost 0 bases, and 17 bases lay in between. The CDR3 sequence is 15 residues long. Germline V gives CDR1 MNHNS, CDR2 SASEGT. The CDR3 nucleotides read TGTGCCACCACCCCCAGGAGATCTAGCACAGATACGCAGTATTTT. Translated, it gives CATTPRRSSTDTQYF.

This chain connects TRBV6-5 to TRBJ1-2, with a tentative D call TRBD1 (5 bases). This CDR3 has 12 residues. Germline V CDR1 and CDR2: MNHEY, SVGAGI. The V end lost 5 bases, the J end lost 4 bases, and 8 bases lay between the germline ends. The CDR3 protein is CASSPGTYGYTF. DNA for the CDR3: TGTGCCAGCAGTCCCGGGACCTATGGCTACACCTTC.

The CDR3 here is CATSRGDYKSYEQYF. CDR3 DNA: TGTGCCACCAGCAGAGGGGACTATAAGTCCTACGAGCAGTACTTC. The chain employs TRBV15 and TRBJ2-7; 7 nucleotides agree with TRBD2. Germline CDR1 LNHNV, CDR2 YYDKDF (reference sequence). The CDR3 has 15 amino acids. J was trimmed by 1 base and V by 1 base; bases with no gene match: 4.

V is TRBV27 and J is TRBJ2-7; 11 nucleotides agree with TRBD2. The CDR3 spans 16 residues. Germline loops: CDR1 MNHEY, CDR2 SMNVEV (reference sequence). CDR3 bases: TGTGCATCAATGGGGCTAGCGGGAGGACCGGGGTACGAGCAGTACTTC. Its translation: CASMGLAGGPGYEQYF.